Presented here are 4 T cell receptor beta chains from one specimen sequenced in a study of OX40 agonist ivuxolimab in advanced cancers. Library preparation employed the immunoSEQ multiplex PCR assay. TCRdb took over this immuneACCESS table, retaining in-frame rearrangements with V and J assigned. Such tables are incomplete; in checked studies, under half of the missing clones stem from an unresolved V gene, and the remainder is unexplained. The sample yields approximately 73,000 clones; 87% were counted once. Of the sample, 1.3% falls within the top ten clones. The sequencing here drew on CD4+ or CD8+ T cells sorted from blood, taken in a trial of the OX40 agonist ivuxolimab. All receptors come from an adult with an advanced solid tumor such as melanoma, head and neck, liver or kidney cancer.

V gene TRBV7-9 combines with J gene TRBJ1-2; TRBD1 agrees at 9 bases. The CDR3 consists of 16 residues. Germline assignment: CDR1 SEHNR and CDR2 FQNEAQ (reference sequence). J lost 3 bases, V lost 3 bases, and 8 bases had no gene match. The CDR3 DNA follows: TGTGCCAGCAGCTTCCACTGGGGACAGGGCGACTATGGCTACACCTTC. Translation: CASSFHWGQGDYGYTF.

The chain recombines TRBV29-1 with TRBJ2-1; 7 positions match TRBD2. Per germline, CDR1 SQVTM and CDR2 ANQGSEA. CDR3 length equals 14 residues. The V gene end was trimmed by 8 bases and the J gene end by 0 bases; junction bases not matched to a gene: 7. CDR3 nucleotide sequence: TGCAGCACGGAGCGGGGACCCTCCTACAATGAGCAGTTCTTC. Translated, it gives CSTERGPSYNEQFF.

V and J are TRBV29-1 and TRBJ2-3; TRBD2 agrees at 11 bases. The germline V gene has CDR1 SQVTM and CDR2 ANQGSEA. This CDR3 contains 15 residues. V was clipped by 4 bases and J by 0 bases; unmatched bases: 3. CDR3 DNA sequence: TGCAGCGTTGCCGGACTAGCGGGTAGCACAGATACGCAGTATTTT. Amino acids: CSVAGLAGSTDTQYF.

The rearrangement links TRBV7-2 to TRBJ2-2, with no clear D. CDR3 length equals 15 residues. V lost 1 base and J 0 bases, leaving 6 bases between the germline ends. Germline V gene sequence: CDR1 SGHTA, CDR2 FQGNSA. For the CDR3, the DNA is TGTGCCAGCAGCTTAGTGGCGGCGAACACCGGGGAGCTGTTTTTT. It yields the protein CASSLVAANTGELFF. Complete variable domain (other parts from reference TRBV7-2 and TRBJ2-2): GAGVSQSPSNKVTEKGKDVELRCDPISGHTALYWYRQSLGQGLEFLIYFQGNSAPDKSGLPSDRFSAERTGGSVSTLTIQRTQQEDSAVYLCASSLVAANTGELFFGEGSRLTVL.